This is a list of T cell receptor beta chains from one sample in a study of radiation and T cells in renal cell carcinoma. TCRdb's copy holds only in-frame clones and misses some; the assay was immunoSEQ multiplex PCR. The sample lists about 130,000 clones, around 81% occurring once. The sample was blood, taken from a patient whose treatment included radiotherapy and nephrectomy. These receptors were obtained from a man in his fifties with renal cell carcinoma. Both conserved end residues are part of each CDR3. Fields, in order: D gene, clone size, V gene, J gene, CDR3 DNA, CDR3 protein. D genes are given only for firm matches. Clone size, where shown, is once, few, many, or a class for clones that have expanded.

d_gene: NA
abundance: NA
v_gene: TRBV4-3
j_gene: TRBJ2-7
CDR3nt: TGCGCCAGCAGCCAAGATGTCAGGGGAGGGACCTACGAGCAGTACTTC
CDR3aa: CASSQDVRGGTYEQYF

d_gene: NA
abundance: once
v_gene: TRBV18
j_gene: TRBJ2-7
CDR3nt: TGTGCCAGCTCACCTTCCGGGAATTACGAGCAGTACTTC
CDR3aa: CASSPSGNYEQYF

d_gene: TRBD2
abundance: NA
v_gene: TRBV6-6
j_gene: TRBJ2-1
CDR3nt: TGTGCCAGCAGAGATATAGCGGGAGGGAACAATGAGCAGTTCTTC
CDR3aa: CASRDIAGGNNEQFF

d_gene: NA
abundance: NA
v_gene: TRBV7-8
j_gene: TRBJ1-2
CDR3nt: TGTGCCAGCAGCTTAGCACAGAACTATGGCTACACCTTC
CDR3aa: CASSLAQNYGYTF

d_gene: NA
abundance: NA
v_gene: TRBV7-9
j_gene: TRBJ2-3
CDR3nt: TGTGCCAGCAGCTCTGGAGGGTCTGATACGCAGTATTTT
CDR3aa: CASSSGGSDTQYF

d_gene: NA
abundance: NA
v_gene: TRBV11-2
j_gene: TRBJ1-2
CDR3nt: TGTGCCAGCAGCCCGGGACACGGCTATGGCTACACCTTC
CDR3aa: CASSPGHGYGYTF

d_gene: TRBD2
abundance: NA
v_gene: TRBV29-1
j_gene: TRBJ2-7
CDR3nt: TGCAGCGTTGTAGCGGGGCCCTCCTACGAGCAGTACTTC
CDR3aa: CSVVAGPSYEQYF

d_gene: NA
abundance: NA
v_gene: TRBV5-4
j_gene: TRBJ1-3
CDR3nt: TGTGCCAGCAGCTTGCGGGGGCCTATCTCTGGAAACACCATATATTTT
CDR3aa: CASSLRGPISGNTIYF

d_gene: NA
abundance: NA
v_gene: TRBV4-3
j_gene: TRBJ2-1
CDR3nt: TGCGCCAGCAGCCAAAGCACCGGTTACAATGAGCAGTTCTTC
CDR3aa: CASSQSTGYNEQFF

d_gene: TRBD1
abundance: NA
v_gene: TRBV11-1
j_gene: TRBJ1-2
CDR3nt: TGTGCCAGCACATTCACAGGGGGCGCTAACGGCTACACCTTC
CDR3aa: CASTFTGGANGYTF

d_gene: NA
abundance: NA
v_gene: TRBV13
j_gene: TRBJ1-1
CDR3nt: TGTGCCAGCAGCTCCTCAAAGGGCGACAGTTATAACACTGAAGCTTTCTTT
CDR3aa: CASSSSKGDSYNTEAFF

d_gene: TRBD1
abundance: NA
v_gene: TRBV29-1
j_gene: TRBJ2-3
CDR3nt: TGCAGCGTTGCCGAGACAGGGGTTACAGATACGCAGTATTTT
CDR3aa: CSVAETGVTDTQYF

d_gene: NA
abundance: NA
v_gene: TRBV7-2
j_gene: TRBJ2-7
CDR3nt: TGTGCCAGCAGCTGGGGACTCGAGTACGAGCAGTACTTC
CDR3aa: CASSWGLEYEQYF

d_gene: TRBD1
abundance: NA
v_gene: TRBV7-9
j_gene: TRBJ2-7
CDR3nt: TGTGCCAGCAGCTTACCCTGGGACAGGGGGTCTGACTCCTACGAGCAGTACTTC
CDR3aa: CASSLPWDRGSDSYEQYF

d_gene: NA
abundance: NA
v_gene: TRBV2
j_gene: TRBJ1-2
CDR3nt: TGTGCCAGCAGAGTCAGCAACTATGGCTACACCTTC
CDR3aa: CASRVSNYGYTF

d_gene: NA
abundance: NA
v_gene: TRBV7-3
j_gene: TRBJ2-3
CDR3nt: TGTGCCAGCAGCTTCTCGGGGGACACAGATACGCAGTATTTT
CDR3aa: CASSFSGDTDTQYF

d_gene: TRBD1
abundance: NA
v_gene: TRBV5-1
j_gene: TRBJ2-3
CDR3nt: TGCGCCAGCAGCCCAGGACAGGGGGCGAGCACAGATACGCAGTATTTT
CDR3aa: CASSPGQGASTDTQYF

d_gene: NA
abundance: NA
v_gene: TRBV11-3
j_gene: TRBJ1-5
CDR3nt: TGTGCCAGCACCGTCTTACCCTGGGGGCAGCCCCAGCATTTT
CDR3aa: CASTVLPWGQPQHF

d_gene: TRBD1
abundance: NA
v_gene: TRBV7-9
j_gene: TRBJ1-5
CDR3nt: TGTGCCAGCAGCCACTCCAGGGGGTGGCAGCCCCAGCATTTT
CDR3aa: CASSHSRGWQPQHF

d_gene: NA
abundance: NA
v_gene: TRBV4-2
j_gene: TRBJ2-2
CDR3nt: TGTGCCAGCAGCCGCCGTCAGGGGGGGAATGGCGGGGAGCTGTTTTTT
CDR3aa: CASSRRQGGNGGELFF

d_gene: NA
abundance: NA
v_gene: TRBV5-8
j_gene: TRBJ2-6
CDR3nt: TGTGCCAACCCGATCGACAGCTCTGGGGCCAACGTCCTGACTTTC
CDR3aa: CANPIDSSGANVLTF

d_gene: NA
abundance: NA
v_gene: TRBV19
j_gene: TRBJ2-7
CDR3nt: TGTGCCACCGGGGCCACCTACGAGCAGTACTTC
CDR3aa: CATGATYEQYF

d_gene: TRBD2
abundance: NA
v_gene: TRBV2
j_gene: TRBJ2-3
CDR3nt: TGTGCCAGCAGTGTTGAGCGGGAGAGTCCTCAGGGGCAGTATTTT
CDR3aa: CASSVERESPQGQYF

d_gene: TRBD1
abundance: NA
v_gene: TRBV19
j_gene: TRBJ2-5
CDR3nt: TGTGCCAGTAATTCGCCGGGACAGGTGGAGACCCAGTACTTC
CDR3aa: CASNSPGQVETQYF

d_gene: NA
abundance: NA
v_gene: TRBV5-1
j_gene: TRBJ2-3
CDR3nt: TGCGCCAGCAGCTTTACAGAGAGCACAGATACGCAGTATTTT
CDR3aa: CASSFTESTDTQYF

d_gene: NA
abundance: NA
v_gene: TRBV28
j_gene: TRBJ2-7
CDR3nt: TGTGCCAGCAGTTTAATTCGGCGGGAGCAGTACTTC
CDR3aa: CASSLIRREQYF

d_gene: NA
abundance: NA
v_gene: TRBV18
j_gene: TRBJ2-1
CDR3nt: TGTGCCAGCTCACCACCGGACATCAATGAGCAGTTCTTC
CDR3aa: CASSPPDINEQFF

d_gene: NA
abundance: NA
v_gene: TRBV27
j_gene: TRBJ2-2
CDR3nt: TGTGCCAGCAGTTGGGCAGGGGAGCTGTTTTTT
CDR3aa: CASSWAGELFF

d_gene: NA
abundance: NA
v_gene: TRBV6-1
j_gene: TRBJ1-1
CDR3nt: TGTGCCAGCAGTGAAGGAACAGGGAGCAACACTGAAGCTTTCTTT
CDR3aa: CASSEGTGSNTEAFF

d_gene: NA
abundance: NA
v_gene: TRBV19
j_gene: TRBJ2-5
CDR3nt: TGTGCCAGTAGTCCCCGACCCATGGAGGAGACCCAGTACTTC
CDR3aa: CASSPRPMEETQYF

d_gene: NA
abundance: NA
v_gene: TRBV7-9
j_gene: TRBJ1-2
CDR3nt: TGTGCCAGCAGCAACTTCCGGGACTTCTCTCTCTATGGCTACACCTTC
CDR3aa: CASSNFRDFSLYGYTF

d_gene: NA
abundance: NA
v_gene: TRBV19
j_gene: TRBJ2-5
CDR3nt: TGTGCCAGTAGCCCTTCCGGGGGTCGACAAGAGACCCAGTACTTC
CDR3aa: CASSPSGGRQETQYF

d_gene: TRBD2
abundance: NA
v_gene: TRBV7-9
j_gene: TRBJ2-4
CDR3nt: TGTGCCAGCAGCTTAGGTCGTTCAGCGGGAGGCCCCCGGGACATTCAGTACTTC
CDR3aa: CASSLGRSAGGPRDIQYF

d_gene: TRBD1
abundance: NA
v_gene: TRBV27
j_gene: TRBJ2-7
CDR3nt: TGTGCCAGCAGTTTTAGGGGTGGGACAGGGGGCTACGAGCAGTACTTC
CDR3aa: CASSFRGGTGGYEQYF

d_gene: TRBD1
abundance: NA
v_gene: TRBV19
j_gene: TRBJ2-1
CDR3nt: TGTGCCAGTAGTATCCGGGCAGGGGGATGGAATGAGCAGTTCTTC
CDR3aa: CASSIRAGGWNEQFF

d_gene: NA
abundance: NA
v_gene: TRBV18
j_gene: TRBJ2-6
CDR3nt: TGTGCCAGCTCACGCAATCGCGGATCTGGGGCCAACGTCCTGACTTTC
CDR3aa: CASSRNRGSGANVLTF

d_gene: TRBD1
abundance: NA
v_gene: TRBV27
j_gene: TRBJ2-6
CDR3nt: TGTGCCAGCAGTTTAAAGTTCTCGGGTGACAGGGGGCGTGGGGCCAACGTCCTGACTTTC
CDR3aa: CASSLKFSGDRGRGANVLTF

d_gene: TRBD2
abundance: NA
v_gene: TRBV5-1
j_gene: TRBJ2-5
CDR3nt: TGCGCCAGCAGCACTAGCGGGGAACCCCAAGAGACCCAGTACTTC
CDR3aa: CASSTSGEPQETQYF

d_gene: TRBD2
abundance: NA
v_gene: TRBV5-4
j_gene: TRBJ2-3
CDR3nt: TGTGCCAGCAGCAGAACGACTAGCGGGGGATCCACAGATACGCAGTATTTT
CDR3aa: CASSRTTSGGSTDTQYF

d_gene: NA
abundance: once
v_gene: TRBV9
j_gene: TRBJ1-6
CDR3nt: TGTGCCAGCAGCTTAACGACAAGTCCACCCCTCCACTTT
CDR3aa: CASSLTTSPPLHF

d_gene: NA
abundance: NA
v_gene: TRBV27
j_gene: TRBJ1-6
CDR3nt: TGTGCCAGCAGTTTCACACGGAGCTCCTATAATTCACCCCTCCACTTT
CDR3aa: CASSFTRSSYNSPLHF

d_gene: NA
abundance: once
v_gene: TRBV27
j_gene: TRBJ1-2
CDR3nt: TGTGCCAGCGGGCAGGGGTTGAGGTACACCTTC
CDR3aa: CASGQGLRYTF

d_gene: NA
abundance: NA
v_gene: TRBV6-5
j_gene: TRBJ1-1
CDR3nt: TGTGCCAGCAGTTACCGCCGGAACACTGAAGCTTTCTTT
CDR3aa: CASSYRRNTEAFF

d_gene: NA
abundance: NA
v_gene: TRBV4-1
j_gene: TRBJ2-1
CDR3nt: TGCGCCAGCAGCCCCTCCAGGAATGAGCAGTTCTTC
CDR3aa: CASSPSRNEQFF

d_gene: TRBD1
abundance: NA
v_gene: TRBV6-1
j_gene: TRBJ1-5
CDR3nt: TGTGCCAGCAGGACAGGGGGCGCGGGTCAGCCCCAGCATTTT
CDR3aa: CASRTGGAGQPQHF

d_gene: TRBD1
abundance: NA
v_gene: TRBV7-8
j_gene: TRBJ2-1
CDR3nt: TGTGCCAGCAGCGTGACAGGGGGCGCGGATGAGCAGTTCTTC
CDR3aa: CASSVTGGADEQFF